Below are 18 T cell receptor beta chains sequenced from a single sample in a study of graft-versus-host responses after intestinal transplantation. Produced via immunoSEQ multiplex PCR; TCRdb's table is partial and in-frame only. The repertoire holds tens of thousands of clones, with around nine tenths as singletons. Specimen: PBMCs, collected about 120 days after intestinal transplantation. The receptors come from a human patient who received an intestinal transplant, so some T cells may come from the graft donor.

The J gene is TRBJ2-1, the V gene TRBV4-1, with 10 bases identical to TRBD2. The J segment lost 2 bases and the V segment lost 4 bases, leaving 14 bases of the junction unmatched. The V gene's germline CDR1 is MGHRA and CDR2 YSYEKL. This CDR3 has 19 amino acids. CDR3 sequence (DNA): TGCGCCAGCAGCCCCCTCCAGACTAGCGGGCGGGGGGCCTACAATGAGCAGTTCTTC. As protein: CASSPLQTSGRGAYNEQFF.

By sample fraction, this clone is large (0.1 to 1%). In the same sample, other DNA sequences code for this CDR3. CDR3: CASSFQGPRGEAFF. DNA of the CDR3: TGTGCCAGCAGTTTCCAGGGGCCTAGGGGTGAAGCTTTCTTT. The J gene is TRBJ1-1, the V gene TRBV27, with D possibly matching TRBD1 (6 bases). The length of the CDR3 is 14 residues. Germline V gives CDR1 MNHEY, CDR2 SMNVEV (reference sequence). The V end was cut by 3 bases, the J end by 7 bases, with 15 bases between.

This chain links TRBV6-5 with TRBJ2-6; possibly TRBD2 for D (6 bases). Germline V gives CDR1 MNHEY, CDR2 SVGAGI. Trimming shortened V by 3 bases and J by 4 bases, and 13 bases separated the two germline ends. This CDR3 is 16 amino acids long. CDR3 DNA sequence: TGTGCCAGCAGTTATTCGGAGGGGAGCGGGGCCAACGTCCTGACTTTC. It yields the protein CASSYSEGSGANVLTF.

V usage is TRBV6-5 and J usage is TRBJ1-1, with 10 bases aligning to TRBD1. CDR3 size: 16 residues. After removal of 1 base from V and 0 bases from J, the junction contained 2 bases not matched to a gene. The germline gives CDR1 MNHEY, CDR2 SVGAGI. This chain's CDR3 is CASSYWGQGMNTEAFF. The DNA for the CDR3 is TGTGCCAGCAGTTACTGGGGACAGGGGATGAACACTGAAGCTTTCTTT.

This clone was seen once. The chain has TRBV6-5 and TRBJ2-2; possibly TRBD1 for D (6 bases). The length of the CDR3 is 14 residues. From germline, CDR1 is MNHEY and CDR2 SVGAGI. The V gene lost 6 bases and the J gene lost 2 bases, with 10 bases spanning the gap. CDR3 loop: CASSPGTNTGELFF. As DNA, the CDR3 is TGTGCCAGCAGCCCCGGGACAAACACCGGGGAGCTGTTTTTT.

The CDR3 sequence: CASSAEGSPLHF. The CDR3 DNA reads as TGTGCCAGCAGCGCCGAGGGTTCACCCCTCCACTTT. The chain employs TRBV9 and TRBJ1-6; D is uncertain. The CDR3 loop spans 12 amino acids. CDR1 is SGDLS, CDR2 YYNGEE, per germline. V was cut by 3 bases and J by 9 bases, with 7 bases left in between.

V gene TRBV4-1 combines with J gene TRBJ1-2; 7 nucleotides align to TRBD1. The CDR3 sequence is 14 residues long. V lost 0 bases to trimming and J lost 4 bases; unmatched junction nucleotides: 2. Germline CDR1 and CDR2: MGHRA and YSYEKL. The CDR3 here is CASSQEQGIYGYTF. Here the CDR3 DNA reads TGCGCCAGCAGCCAAGAACAGGGGATCTATGGCTACACCTTC.

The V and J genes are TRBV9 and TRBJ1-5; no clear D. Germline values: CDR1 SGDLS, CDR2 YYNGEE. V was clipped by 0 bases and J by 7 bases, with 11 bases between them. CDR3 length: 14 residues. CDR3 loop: CASSVDSGHQPQHF. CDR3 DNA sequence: TGTGCCAGCAGCGTAGATTCGGGTCACCAGCCCCAGCATTTT.

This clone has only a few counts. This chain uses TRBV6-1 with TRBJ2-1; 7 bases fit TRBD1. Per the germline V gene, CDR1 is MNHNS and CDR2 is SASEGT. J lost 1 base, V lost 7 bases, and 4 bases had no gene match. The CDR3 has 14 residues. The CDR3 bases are TGTGCCAGCACGGAGACAGGGTCCTACAATGAGCAGTTCTTC. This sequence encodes CASTETGSYNEQFF.

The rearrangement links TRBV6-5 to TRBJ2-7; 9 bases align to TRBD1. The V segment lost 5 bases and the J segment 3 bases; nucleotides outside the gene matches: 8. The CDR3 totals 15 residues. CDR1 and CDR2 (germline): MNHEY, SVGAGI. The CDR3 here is CASSIWTGEGYEQYF. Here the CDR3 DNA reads TGTGCCAGCAGTATTTGGACAGGGGAGGGCTACGAGCAGTACTTC.

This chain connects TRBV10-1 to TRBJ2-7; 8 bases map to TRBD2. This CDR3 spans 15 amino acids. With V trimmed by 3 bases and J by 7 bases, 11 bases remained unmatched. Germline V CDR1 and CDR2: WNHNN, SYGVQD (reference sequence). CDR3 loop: CASSDSAAGEDEQYF. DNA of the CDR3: TGCGCCAGCAGTGACTCCGCAGCGGGGGAGGATGAGCAGTACTTC.

In nucleotides, the CDR3 is TGCGCCAGCAGCCAAGGTAACGAGCAGTACTTC. Translated, it gives CASSQGNEQYF. This chain joins TRBV4-1 and TRBJ2-7; D is undetermined. CDR3 length equals 11 residues. V dropped 1 base and J dropped 5 bases, with 3 bases sitting between them. CDR1 is MGHRA and CDR2 is YSYEKL in the germline V gene.

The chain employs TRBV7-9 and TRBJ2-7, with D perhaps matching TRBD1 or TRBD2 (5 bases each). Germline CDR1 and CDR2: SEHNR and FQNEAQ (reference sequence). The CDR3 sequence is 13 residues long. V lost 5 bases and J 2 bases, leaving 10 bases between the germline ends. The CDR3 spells CASSRPGPYEQYF. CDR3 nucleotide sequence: TGTGCCAGCAGCCGCCCGGGGCCCTACGAGCAGTACTTC.

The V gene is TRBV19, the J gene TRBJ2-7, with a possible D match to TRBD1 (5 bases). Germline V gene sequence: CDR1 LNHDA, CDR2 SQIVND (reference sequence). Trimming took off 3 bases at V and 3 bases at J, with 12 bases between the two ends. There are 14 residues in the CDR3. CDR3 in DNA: TGTGCCAGTAGTATGAGGACATACAGCTACGAGCAGTACTTC. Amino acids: CASSMRTYSYEQYF.

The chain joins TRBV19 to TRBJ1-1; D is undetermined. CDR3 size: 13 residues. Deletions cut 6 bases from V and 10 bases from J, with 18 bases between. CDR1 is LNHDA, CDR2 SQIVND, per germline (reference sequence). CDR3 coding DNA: TGTGCCAGTAGAAAAAATGGGGAAAAGGGAGCTTTCTTT. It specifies CASRKNGEKGAFF.

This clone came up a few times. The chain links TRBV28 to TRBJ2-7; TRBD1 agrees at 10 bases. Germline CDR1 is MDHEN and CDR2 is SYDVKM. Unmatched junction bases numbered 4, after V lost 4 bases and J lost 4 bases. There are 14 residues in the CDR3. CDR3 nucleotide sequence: TGTGCCAGCAGTTCCCGGGACAGGGGTTACGAGCAGTACTTC. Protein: CASSSRDRGYEQYF. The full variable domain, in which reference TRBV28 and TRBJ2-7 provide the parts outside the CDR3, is DVKVTQSSRYLVKRTGEKVFLECVQDMDHENMFWYRQDPGLGLRLIYFSYDVKMKEKGDIPEGYSVSREKKERFSLILESASTNQTSMYLCASSSRDRGYEQYFGPGTRLTVT.

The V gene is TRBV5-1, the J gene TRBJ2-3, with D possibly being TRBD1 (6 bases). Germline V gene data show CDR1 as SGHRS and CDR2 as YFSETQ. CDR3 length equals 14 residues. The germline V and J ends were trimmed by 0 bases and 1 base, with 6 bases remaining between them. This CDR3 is CASSLGGRTDTQYF. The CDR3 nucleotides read TGCGCCAGCAGCTTGGGGGGGCGCACAGATACGCAGTATTTT.

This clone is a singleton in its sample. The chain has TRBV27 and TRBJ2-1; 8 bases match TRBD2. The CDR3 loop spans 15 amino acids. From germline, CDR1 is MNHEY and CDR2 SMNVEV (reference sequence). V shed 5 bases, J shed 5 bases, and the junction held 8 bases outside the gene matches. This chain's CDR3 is CASSPRGLGDNEQFF. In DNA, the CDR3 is TGTGCCAGCAGTCCGAGGGGACTAGGAGACAATGAGCAGTTCTTC.